This section outlines one TCR beta chain sequence together with its context. Its antigen remains unidentified. TCRdb independently ran MiXCR on the 5' RACE reads; one entry per CDR3 protein. The sample consists of about 430,000 distinct CDR3 sequences, approximately 18% of them appearing once. This entry comes from a study of T-cell memory formation after mild COVID-19. Study results and limitations: A second wave expanding day 15 to 37 was CD4+-biased; contracting clones were balanced.

This CDR3 is built from 13 residues. In germline, CDR1 is SQVTM, CDR2 ANQGSEA. This receptor was taken from a man aged 18-30 years who had mild COVID-19 (a few samples of this study predate the infection). Cell type and time point are not known. This chain links TRBV29-1 with TRBJ2-1; D perhaps matches TRBD1 (5 bases). Material for sequencing was PBMCs or a T cell subset sorted from them (not recorded which). CDR3: CSGDRPSYNEQFF. In DNA form, the CDR3 reads TGCAGTGGAGACAGACCCTCCTACAATGAGCAGTTCTTC.